This entry is about one TCR beta chain. Its antigen is currently unknown. Each CDR3 protein is one row after TCRdb ran MiXCR on the RT-PCR reads. The data show about 540,000 distinct CDR3 sequences, with 14% seen just once and around 10% held by the top ten. This specimen comes from a study of response to subunit inactivated influenza vaccine. This CDR3 is 15 amino acids long. Trimming pared 4 bases from V and 2 bases from J, leaving 15 bases between. Per germline, CDR1 LNHDA and CDR2 SQIVND (reference sequence). Study conclusions and caveats: T cells newly recruited by each seasonal influenza vaccination are few, the authors suggested.

Sequences were derived from PBMCs from blood, sampled 11 to 12 days after vaccination. The chain combines TRBV19 with TRBJ2-7, with D perhaps matching TRBD1 or TRBD2 (5 bases each). The clonotype originates from a man over 45 who received an inactivated influenza vaccine. The CDR3, as DNA: TGTGCCAGTAGTAGGACACGGGACCGCACCTACGAGCAGTACTTC. Its translation: CASSRTRDRTYEQYF.